The rows below give T cell receptor beta chains drawn from one sample of a study of glioma-infiltrating T cells. TCRdb reprocessed the multiplex PCR reads via MiXCR and lists one record per CDR3 protein. Among 150,000 to 200,000 distinct CDR3 sequences listed, about 32% were seen once. The sequenced material came from glioma tissue, nonneoplastic brain tissue, or PBMCs (not recorded which). These receptors all stem from a human donor with low-grade glioma or glioblastoma, undergoing nonglioma brain surgery, or in good health (not recorded which). Each CDR3 is given with its conserved first and last residue. A D gene is named only where the DNA matches it firmly. Not every row has a clone size; where given, it reads once, few, many or a size class.

v_gene: TRBV3-1
d_gene: TRBD2
j_gene: TRBJ2-1
abundance: NA
CDR3aa: CASSPGRQYNEQFF
CDR3nt: TGTGCCAGCAGCCCCGGGAGGCAGTACAATGAGCAGTTCTTC

v_gene: TRBV28
d_gene: TRBD1
j_gene: TRBJ1-1
abundance: many
CDR3aa: CASSPITGDANRAFF
CDR3nt: TGTGCCAGCAGTCCAATTACAGGGGACGCAAATAGAGCTTTCTTT

v_gene: TRBV3-1
d_gene: NA
j_gene: TRBJ2-1
abundance: NA
CDR3aa: CASSQGDYEQFF
CDR3nt: TGTGCCAGCAGCCAAGGAGATTACGAGCAGTTCTTC

v_gene: TRBV7-2
d_gene: NA
j_gene: TRBJ1-1
abundance: many
CDR3aa: CASSFSGNTEAFF
CDR3nt: TGTGCCAGCAGCTTCTCAGGAAACACTGAAGCTTTCTTT

v_gene: TRBV28
d_gene: NA
j_gene: TRBJ2-6
abundance: few
CDR3aa: CASSPMWGTAPSGANVLTF
CDR3nt: TGTGCCAGCAGCCCAATGTGGGGGACGGCGCCCTCTGGGGCCAACGTCCTGACTTTC

v_gene: TRBV27
d_gene: TRBD2
j_gene: TRBJ2-7
abundance: NA
CDR3aa: CASSYPLVQRERFYEQYF
CDR3nt: TGTGCCAGCAGTTACCCACTCGTCCAGCGGGAGAGGTTCTACGAGCAGTACTTC

v_gene: TRBV4-1
d_gene: NA
j_gene: TRBJ1-1
abundance: many
CDR3aa: CASSQLLGTENTEAFF
CDR3nt: TGCGCCAGCAGCCAATTACTGGGGACGGAGAACACTGAAGCTTTCTTT

v_gene: TRBV7-4
d_gene: NA
j_gene: TRBJ1-5
abundance: many
CDR3aa: CASSSTGRGSNQPQHF
CDR3nt: TGTGCCAGCAGCTCCACAGGGAGGGGAAGCAATCAGCCCCAGCATTTT

v_gene: TRBV7-9
d_gene: TRBD2
j_gene: TRBJ2-1
abundance: NA
CDR3aa: CASLSGTIYNEQFF
CDR3nt: TGTGCCAGCCTTAGCGGGACCATCTACAATGAGCAGTTCTTC

v_gene: TRBV2
d_gene: NA
j_gene: TRBJ1-1
abundance: NA
CDR3aa: CASCRGRNTEAFF
CDR3nt: TGTGCCAGCTGTCGGGGGAGGAACACTGAAGCTTTCTTT

v_gene: TRBV7-3
d_gene: NA
j_gene: TRBJ2-1
abundance: many
CDR3aa: CASSNPTRGNEQFF
CDR3nt: TGTGCCAGCAGCAACCCGACTAGAGGCAATGAGCAGTTCTTC

v_gene: TRBV3-1
d_gene: NA
j_gene: TRBJ2-3
abundance: once
CDR3aa: CASSQEVSLTDTQYF
CDR3nt: TGTGCCAGCAGCCAAGAAGTCTCTTTGACAGATACGCAGTATTTT

v_gene: TRBV27
d_gene: TRBD1
j_gene: TRBJ2-7
abundance: many
CDR3aa: CASSSPGTGLYEQYF
CDR3nt: TGTGCCAGCAGTTCCCCCGGGACAGGGTTGTACGAGCAGTACTTC

v_gene: TRBV5-4
d_gene: TRBD1
j_gene: TRBJ1-3
abundance: NA
CDR3aa: CASIRTGNRNTIYF
CDR3nt: TGTGCCAGCATCCGGACAGGAAATAGAAACACCATATATTTT

v_gene: TRBV4-1
d_gene: NA
j_gene: TRBJ2-1
abundance: many
CDR3aa: CASSYGHSVYEQFF
CDR3nt: TGCGCCAGCAGCTATGGTCATAGTGTCTATGAGCAGTTCTTC

v_gene: TRBV7-9
d_gene: NA
j_gene: TRBJ2-1
abundance: NA
CDR3aa: CASNNLPINEQFF
CDR3nt: TGTGCCAGCAACAACCTACCGATCAATGAGCAGTTCTTC

v_gene: TRBV9
d_gene: TRBD2
j_gene: TRBJ2-7
abundance: few
CDR3aa: CASSVELAKGEQYF
CDR3nt: TGTGCCAGCAGCGTAGAACTAGCGAAGGGCGAGCAGTACTTC

v_gene: TRBV2
d_gene: TRBD1
j_gene: TRBJ2-5
abundance: NA
CDR3aa: CASTRQGMGTQYF
CDR3nt: TGTGCCAGTACTAGACAGGGGATGGGGACCCAGTACTTC

v_gene: TRBV4-3
d_gene: NA
j_gene: TRBJ2-3
abundance: few
CDR3aa: CASSQDLGGSTDTQYF
CDR3nt: TGCGCCAGCAGCCAAGATCTTGGCGGGAGCACAGATACGCAGTATTTT

v_gene: TRBV19
d_gene: NA
j_gene: TRBJ1-6
abundance: NA
CDR3aa: CASSTTGSYNSPLHF
CDR3nt: TGTGCCAGTAGTACGACCGGGAGTTATAATTCACCCCTCCACTTT

v_gene: TRBV6-1
d_gene: NA
j_gene: TRBJ1-1
abundance: many
CDR3aa: CASRRDVQAEAFF
CDR3nt: TGTGCCAGCAGGCGAGACGTGCAGGCTGAAGCTTTCTTT

v_gene: TRBV5-1
d_gene: TRBD2
j_gene: TRBJ2-7
abundance: NA
CDR3aa: CASSSPYSGRVSYEQYF
CDR3nt: TGCGCCAGCAGCAGCCCCTACAGCGGGAGGGTCTCCTACGAGCAGTACTTC

v_gene: TRBV10-3
d_gene: NA
j_gene: TRBJ2-3
abundance: NA
CDR3aa: CAISGQTDTQYF
CDR3nt: TGTGCCATCAGCGGACAGACAGATACGCAGTATTTT

v_gene: TRBV10-2
d_gene: NA
j_gene: TRBJ2-7
abundance: NA
CDR3aa: CASSGSSVIIPKQYF
CDR3nt: TGTGCCAGCAGTGGAAGTTCAGTCATCATCCCCAAGCAATACTTC

v_gene: TRBV20-1
d_gene: NA
j_gene: TRBJ2-5
abundance: NA
CDR3aa: CSAKDRITEETQYF
CDR3nt: TGCAGTGCTAAAGATCGTATCACAGAGGAGACCCAGTACTTC

v_gene: TRBV24-1
d_gene: TRBD2
j_gene: TRBJ2-1
abundance: many
CDR3aa: CATSETSGSHEQFF
CDR3nt: TGTGCCACCAGTGAGACTAGCGGGAGCCATGAGCAGTTCTTC

v_gene: TRBV18
d_gene: NA
j_gene: TRBJ1-5
abundance: many
CDR3aa: CASSPSIQYNQPQHF
CDR3nt: TGTGCCAGCTCACCCAGTATCCAGTACAATCAGCCCCAGCATTTT

v_gene: TRBV2
d_gene: TRBD1
j_gene: TRBJ1-5
abundance: NA
CDR3aa: CASSQQGIGNQPQHF
CDR3nt: TGTGCCAGCAGTCAACAGGGGATAGGCAATCAGCCCCAGCATTTT

v_gene: TRBV27
d_gene: NA
j_gene: TRBJ1-2
abundance: many
CDR3aa: CASSSLDNYGYTF
CDR3nt: TGTGCCAGCAGTTCCCTGGACAACTATGGCTACACCTTC

v_gene: TRBV30
d_gene: NA
j_gene: TRBJ1-1
abundance: NA
CDR3aa: CAWSVGPNTEAFF
CDR3nt: TGTGCCTGGAGTGTAGGGCCGAACACTGAAGCTTTCTTT

v_gene: TRBV7-9
d_gene: TRBD1
j_gene: TRBJ1-1
abundance: many
CDR3aa: CAIQHETGGLRETEAFF
CDR3nt: TGTGCCATCCAACATGAAACAGGGGGCCTTCGAGAGACTGAAGCTTTCTTT

v_gene: TRBV20-1
d_gene: TRBD2
j_gene: TRBJ2-7
abundance: many
CDR3aa: CSARDPLLAGRYEQYF
CDR3nt: TGCAGTGCTAGAGACCCCTTACTAGCGGGACGCTACGAGCAGTACTTC

v_gene: TRBV29-1
d_gene: NA
j_gene: TRBJ2-1
abundance: many
CDR3aa: CSVLTALGTPMNNEQFF
CDR3nt: TGCAGCGTTCTGACAGCCTTAGGGACTCCCATGAACAATGAGCAGTTCTTC

v_gene: TRBV20-1
d_gene: NA
j_gene: TRBJ2-7
abundance: many
CDR3aa: CSARPLKGFGEQYF
CDR3nt: TGCAGTGCTAGACCCCTTAAGGGTTTCGGCGAGCAGTACTTC

v_gene: TRBV27
d_gene: TRBD1
j_gene: TRBJ2-1
abundance: many
CDR3aa: CASSKPTGVRNEQFF
CDR3nt: TGTGCCAGCAGTAAACCGACAGGGGTGAGGAATGAGCAGTTCTTC

v_gene: TRBV10-2
d_gene: NA
j_gene: TRBJ1-5
abundance: few
CDR3aa: CASSEFGGGHSNQPQHF
CDR3nt: TGCGCCAGCAGTGAGTTTGGGGGGGGGCATAGCAATCAGCCCCAGCATTTT

v_gene: TRBV27
d_gene: TRBD2
j_gene: TRBJ2-3
abundance: many
CDR3aa: CASSLGPSGVYTQYF
CDR3nt: TGTGCCAGCAGCCTAGGGCCTAGCGGAGTATATACGCAGTATTTT

v_gene: TRBV28
d_gene: NA
j_gene: TRBJ2-7
abundance: many
CDR3aa: CASTRESGYYEQYF
CDR3nt: TGTGCCAGTACGAGGGAAAGTGGGTACTACGAGCAGTACTTC

v_gene: TRBV29-1
d_gene: NA
j_gene: TRBJ1-1
abundance: few
CDR3aa: CSVVLGQNTEAFF
CDR3nt: TGCAGCGTTGTATTAGGACAGAACACTGAAGCTTTCTTT

v_gene: TRBV4-2
d_gene: TRBD1
j_gene: TRBJ1-2
abundance: many
CDR3aa: CASSHPDREDYGYTF
CDR3nt: TGTGCCAGCAGCCATCCTGACAGGGAAGACTATGGCTACACCTTC

v_gene: TRBV27
d_gene: TRBD2
j_gene: TRBJ2-7
abundance: NA
CDR3aa: CATSDISTSAHREFYNEQYF
CDR3nt: TGTGCCACCAGTGACATTTCGACTAGCGCCCATAGAGAGTTTTACAATGAGCAGTACTTC

v_gene: TRBV5-5
d_gene: NA
j_gene: TRBJ2-1
abundance: NA
CDR3aa: CASSLVRGGYNEHFF
CDR3nt: TGTGCCAGCAGCTTGGTCCGGGGCGGGTACAATGAGCATTTCTTC

v_gene: TRBV20-1
d_gene: NA
j_gene: TRBJ2-7
abundance: many
CDR3aa: CSAPTASENEQYF
CDR3nt: TGCAGTGCCCCCACGGCTAGCGAAAACGAGCAGTACTTC

v_gene: TRBV4-2
d_gene: NA
j_gene: TRBJ1-4
abundance: few
CDR3aa: CASSQDNSLVGRKLFF
CDR3nt: TGTGCCAGCAGCCAAGATAATTCTTTGGTCGGGCGAAAACTGTTTTTT

v_gene: TRBV7-2
d_gene: NA
j_gene: TRBJ1-2
abundance: NA
CDR3aa: CASSLDWSGEKGYTF
CDR3nt: TGTGCCAGCAGCTTAGACTGGTCAGGGGAAAAAGGCTACACCTTC

v_gene: TRBV3-1
d_gene: TRBD1
j_gene: TRBJ1-5
abundance: many
CDR3aa: CASSQSLDRGNQPQHF
CDR3nt: TGTGCCAGCAGCCAGAGCCTGGACAGGGGGAATCAGCCCCAGCATTTT

v_gene: TRBV11-2
d_gene: NA
j_gene: TRBJ1-1
abundance: NA
CDR3aa: CASSSAGTIGTEAFF
CDR3nt: TGTGCCAGCAGCTCCGCCGGGACAATCGGCACTGAAGCTTTCTTT

v_gene: TRBV30
d_gene: TRBD2
j_gene: TRBJ2-3
abundance: NA
CDR3aa: CAWSPSGSPVQYF
CDR3nt: TGTGCCTGGAGTCCTAGCGGGAGTCCGGTGCAGTATTTT

v_gene: TRBV27
d_gene: TRBD1
j_gene: TRBJ2-2
abundance: many
CDR3aa: CASSLMAGGNTGELFF
CDR3nt: TGTGCCAGCAGTTTAATGGCAGGGGGCAACACCGGGGAGCTGTTTTTT

v_gene: TRBV11-1
d_gene: TRBD1
j_gene: TRBJ2-7
abundance: NA
CDR3aa: CASGPSRGTAYEHYF
CDR3nt: TGTGCCAGCGGACCGAGCAGGGGGACAGCCTACGAGCATTACTTC

v_gene: TRBV29-1
d_gene: NA
j_gene: TRBJ2-7
abundance: few
CDR3aa: CSVGDHSYEQYF
CDR3nt: TGCAGCGTTGGCGACCATTCCTACGAGCAGTACTTC

v_gene: TRBV20-1
d_gene: TRBD2
j_gene: TRBJ2-1
abundance: many
CDR3aa: CSAAPGLAVARLQFF
CDR3nt: TGCAGTGCAGCTCCGGGACTAGCGGTCGCTCGGCTCCAGTTCTTC

v_gene: TRBV2
d_gene: NA
j_gene: TRBJ1-1
abundance: many
CDR3aa: CASSAGRNTEAFF
CDR3nt: TGTGCCAGCAGTGCGGGCAGGAACACTGAAGCTTTCTTT

v_gene: TRBV4-2
d_gene: NA
j_gene: TRBJ1-3
abundance: many
CDR3aa: CASSQTAGSGNTIYF
CDR3nt: TGTGCCAGCAGCCAAACAGCGGGCTCTGGAAACACCATATATTTT